A single sample is the source of the 8 T cell receptor beta chains below, sequenced in a study of T and B cells in COVID-19 patients. Blood genomic DNA input for TRB amplification was about 240-550 ng. BIOMED2 TRB-A/B primer pools were used in multiplex TRB PCR. TCRdb reprocessed the multiplex PCR reads with MiXCR, giving one entry per CDR3 protein. Of more than 10,000 distinct CDR3 sequences listed, roughly a third are singletons. The material sequenced was blood. These receptors were obtained from a human donor with active COVID-19.

A word on this clonotype: A single base separates this from a much larger clone, so it may be a read error. This CDR3 fails to terminate in the conserved phenylalanine or tryptophan, so it likely reflects a read error. V is TRBV29-1 and J is TRBJ1-1; 8 bases align to TRBD1. The germline gives CDR1 SQVTM, CDR2 ANQGSEA. The CDR3 length is 13 residues. The J segment lost 1 base and the V segment lost 5 bases, leaving 3 bases of the junction unmatched. Here the CDR3 DNA reads TGCAGCGTTAGGACAGGGACGAACACTGAAGCTTTCTCT. It encodes CSVRTGTNTEAFS.

This clonotype was counted a few times. The chain uses TRBV6-1 and TRBJ2-3; D not resolved. Germline CDR1 MNHNS, CDR2 SASEGT. V was cut by 2 bases and J by 0 bases, with 9 bases left in between. This CDR3 spans 15 amino acids. CDR3 region: CASSESRTSTDTQYF. CDR3 bases: TGTGCCAGCAGTGAAAGCCGAACTAGCACAGATACGCAGTATTTT.

V is TRBV12-3 or TRBV12-4 and J is TRBJ2-7; D gene uncertain. Trimming stripped 5 bases from V and 4 bases from J, with 9 bases between. The CDR3 extends over 12 amino acids. The CDR3 loop reads CASSLRVYEQYF. CDR3 in DNA: TGTGCCAGCAGTCTACGAGTTTACGAGCAGTACTTC.

The rearrangement links TRBV7-2 to TRBJ1-1; no definite D call. CDR3 size: 13 residues. Between the trimmed V and J ends, which lost 1 base and 5 bases, there was a span of 8 bases. The V gene's germline CDR1 is SGHTA and CDR2 FQGNSA. The CDR3 region is CASSLVGRTEAFF. DNA for the CDR3: TGTGCCAGCAGCTTAGTCGGACGGACTGAAGCTTTCTTT.

The chain employs TRBV7-9 and TRBJ2-5; D gene ambiguous. V lost 3 bases and J lost 5, with 16 bases in between. Per germline, CDR1 SEHNR and CDR2 FQNEAQ (reference sequence). The CDR3 extends over 15 amino acids. The CDR3 DNA reads as TGTGCCAGCAGCTTTCGTGAAGGGTGGCGGGAGACCCAGTACTTC. This codes for CASSFREGWRETQYF.

The chain combines TRBV6-5 with TRBJ1-2, with D possibly TRBD1 on 6 matching bases. Trimming took 6 bases from V and 4 from J, leaving 15 bases between them. The CDR3 totals 14 residues. Germline-derived CDR1 and CDR2 are MNHEY and SVGAGI. In nucleotides, the CDR3 is TGTGCCAGCAGATCCCCGCGGGGGCTCTATGGCTACACCTTC. Translating gives CASRSPRGLYGYTF.

This clonotype was seen a handful of times. The rearrangement uses TRBV6-4 and TRBJ2-3; D is ambiguous. There are 14 residues in the CDR3. Trimming took 2 bases from V and 0 from J, leaving 6 bases between them. Germline CDR1 and CDR2: MRHNA and SNTAGT. The CDR3 loop reads CASSDTSSTDTQYF. CDR3 nucleotides: TGTGCCAGCAGTGACACATCCAGCACAGATACGCAGTATTTT.

The chain is built from TRBV2 and TRBJ1-2; 9 bases are a match to TRBD1. The V and J ends lost 7 bases and 7 bases, in that order; junction bases with no gene match: 7. Germline V gene data show CDR1 as SNHLY and CDR2 as FYNNEI. The CDR3 is made up of 13 amino acids. CDR3 DNA: TGTGCCAGCATGGGACAGGGCGATTTTGGCTACACCTTC. Encoded protein: CASMGQGDFGYTF.